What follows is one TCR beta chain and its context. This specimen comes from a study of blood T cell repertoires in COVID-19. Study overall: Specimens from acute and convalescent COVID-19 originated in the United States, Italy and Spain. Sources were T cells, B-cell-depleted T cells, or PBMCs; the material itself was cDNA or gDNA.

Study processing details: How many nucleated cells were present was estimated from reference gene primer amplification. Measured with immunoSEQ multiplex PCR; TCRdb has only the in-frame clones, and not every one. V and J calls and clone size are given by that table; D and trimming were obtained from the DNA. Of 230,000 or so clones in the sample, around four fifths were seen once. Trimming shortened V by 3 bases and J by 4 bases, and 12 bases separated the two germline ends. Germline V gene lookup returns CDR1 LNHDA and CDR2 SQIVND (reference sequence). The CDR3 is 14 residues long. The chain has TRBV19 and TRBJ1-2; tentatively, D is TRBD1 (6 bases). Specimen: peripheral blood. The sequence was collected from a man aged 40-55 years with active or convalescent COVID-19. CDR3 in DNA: TGTGCCAGTAGTATGGTTGGCAGGGGCTATGGCTACACCTTC. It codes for CASSMVGRGYGYTF.